This entry concerns a single T cell receptor beta chain. Preparation of the TCRbeta library used unique molecular identifiers. TCRdb independently ran MiXCR on the PCR reads; one entry per CDR3 protein. Of 380,000 or so distinct CDR3 sequences detected, 13% appear once; the ten largest clones hold 4% to 5.5%. V was clipped by 3 bases and J by 6 bases; unmatched bases: 5. The CDR3 sequence is 15 residues long. This sample was taken from a study of T-cell reconstitution after alpha-beta-depleted transplantation in children. The specimen comprised PBMCs, sampled from the stem cell graft. The receptor was isolated from a human donor who donated a stem cell graft to a child with Fanconi anemia. This chain joins TRBV12-3 or TRBV12-4 and TRBJ2-2; 9 nucleotides line up with TRBD2. The CDR3 reads CASSFLSGGPGELFF. DNA of the CDR3: TGTGCCAGCAGTTTTTTGAGCGGGGGGCCCGGGGAGCTGTTTTTT.